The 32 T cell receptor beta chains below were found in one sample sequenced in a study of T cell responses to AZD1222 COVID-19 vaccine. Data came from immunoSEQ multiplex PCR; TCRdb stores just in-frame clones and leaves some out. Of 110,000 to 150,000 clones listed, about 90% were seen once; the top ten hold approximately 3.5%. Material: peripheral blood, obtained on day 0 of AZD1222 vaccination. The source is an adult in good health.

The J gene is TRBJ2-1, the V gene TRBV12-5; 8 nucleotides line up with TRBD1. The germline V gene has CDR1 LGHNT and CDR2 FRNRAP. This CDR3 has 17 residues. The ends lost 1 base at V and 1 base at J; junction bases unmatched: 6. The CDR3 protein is CASGLAQGAASYNEQFF. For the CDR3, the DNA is TGTGCTAGTGGTTTGGCTCAGGGGGCGGCATCCTACAATGAGCAGTTCTTC.

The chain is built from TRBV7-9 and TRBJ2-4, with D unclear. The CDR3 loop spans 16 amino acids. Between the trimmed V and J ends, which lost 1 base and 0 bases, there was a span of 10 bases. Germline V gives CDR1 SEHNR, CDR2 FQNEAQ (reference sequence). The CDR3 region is CASSLGFELAKNIQYF. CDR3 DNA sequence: TGTGCCAGCAGCTTAGGATTTGAACTAGCCAAAAACATTCAGTACTTC.

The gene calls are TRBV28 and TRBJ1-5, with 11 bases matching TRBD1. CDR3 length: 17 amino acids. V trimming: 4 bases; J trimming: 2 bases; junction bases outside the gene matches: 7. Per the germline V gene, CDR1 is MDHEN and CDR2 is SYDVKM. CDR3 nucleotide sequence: TGTGCCAGCAGTTCCATTGGGACAGGGGGTGGCAATCAGCCCCAGCATTTT. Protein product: CASSSIGTGGGNQPQHF.

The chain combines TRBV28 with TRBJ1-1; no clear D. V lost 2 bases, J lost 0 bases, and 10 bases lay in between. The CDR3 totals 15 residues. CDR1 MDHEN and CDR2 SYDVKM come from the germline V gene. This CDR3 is CASSLTPLMNTEAFF. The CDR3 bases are TGTGCCAGCAGTTTAACCCCCCTAATGAACACTGAAGCTTTCTTT. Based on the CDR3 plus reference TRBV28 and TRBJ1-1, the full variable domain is DVKVTQSSRYLVKRTGEKVFLECVQDMDHENMFWYRQDPGLGLRLIYFSYDVKMKEKGDIPEGYSVSREKKERFSLILESASTNQTSMYLCASSLTPLMNTEAFFGQGTRLTVV.

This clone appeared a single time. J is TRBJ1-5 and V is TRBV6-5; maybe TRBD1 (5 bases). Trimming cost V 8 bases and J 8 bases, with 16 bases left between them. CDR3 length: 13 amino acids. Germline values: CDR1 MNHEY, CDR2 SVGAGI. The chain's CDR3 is CASYRDPSEPQHF. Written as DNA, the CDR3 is TGTGCCAGCTACCGGGACCCTTCTGAGCCCCAGCATTTT.

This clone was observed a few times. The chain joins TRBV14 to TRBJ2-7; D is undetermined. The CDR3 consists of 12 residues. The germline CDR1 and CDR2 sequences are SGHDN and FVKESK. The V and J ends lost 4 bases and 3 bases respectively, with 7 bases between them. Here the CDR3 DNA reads TGTGCCAGCAGCCGTTCCCGCTACGAGCAGTACTTC. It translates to CASSRSRYEQYF.

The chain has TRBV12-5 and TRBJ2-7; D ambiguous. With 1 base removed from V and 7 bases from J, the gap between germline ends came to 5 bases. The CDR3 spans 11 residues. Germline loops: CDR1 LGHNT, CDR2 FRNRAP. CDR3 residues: CASGLGQEQYF. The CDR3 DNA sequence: TGTGCTAGTGGTTTGGGCCAGGAGCAGTACTTC.

The CDR3 sequence is CASSPRGGENSPLHF. The DNA for the CDR3 is TGCGCCAGCAGTCCTCGAGGGGGGGAGAATTCACCCCTCCACTTT. V gene TRBV10-2 combines with J gene TRBJ1-6; perhaps TRBD1 as D (6 bases). The CDR3 sequence is 15 residues long. Looked up from germline, CDR1 is WSHSY and CDR2 is SAAADI. V dropped 5 bases and J dropped 7 bases, with 15 bases sitting between them.

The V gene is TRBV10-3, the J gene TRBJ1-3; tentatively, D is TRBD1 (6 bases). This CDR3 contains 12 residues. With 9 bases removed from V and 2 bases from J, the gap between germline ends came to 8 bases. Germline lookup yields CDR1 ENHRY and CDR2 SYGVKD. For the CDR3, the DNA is TGTGCCATACAGGGCACTGGAAACACCATATATTTT. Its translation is CAIQGTGNTIYF.

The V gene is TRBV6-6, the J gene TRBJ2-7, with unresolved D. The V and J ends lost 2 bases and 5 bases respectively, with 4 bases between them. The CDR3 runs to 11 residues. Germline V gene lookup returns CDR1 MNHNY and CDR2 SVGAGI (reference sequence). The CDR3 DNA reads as TGTGCCAGCAGTTACGAGCACGAGCAGTACTTC. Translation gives CASSYEHEQYF.

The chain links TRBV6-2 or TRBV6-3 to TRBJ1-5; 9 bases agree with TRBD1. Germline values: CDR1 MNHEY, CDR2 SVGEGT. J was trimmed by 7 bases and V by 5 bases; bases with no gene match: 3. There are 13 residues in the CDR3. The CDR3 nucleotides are TGTGCCAGCAGTGGGACAGGGATACAGCCCCAGCATTTT. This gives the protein CASSGTGIQPQHF.

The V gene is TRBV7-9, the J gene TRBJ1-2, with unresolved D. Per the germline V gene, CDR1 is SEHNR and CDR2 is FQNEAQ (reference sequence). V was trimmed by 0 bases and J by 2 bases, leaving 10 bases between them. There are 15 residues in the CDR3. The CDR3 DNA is TGTGCCAGCAGCTTAGCGACGGGCCTGAACTATGGCTACACCTTC. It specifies CASSLATGLNYGYTF. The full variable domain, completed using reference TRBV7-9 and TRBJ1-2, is DTGVSQNPRHKITKRGQNVTFRCDPISEHNRLYWYRQTLGQGPEFLTYFQNEAQLEKSRLLSDRFSAERPKGSFSTLEIQRTEQGDSAMYLCASSLATGLNYGYTFGSGTRLTVV.

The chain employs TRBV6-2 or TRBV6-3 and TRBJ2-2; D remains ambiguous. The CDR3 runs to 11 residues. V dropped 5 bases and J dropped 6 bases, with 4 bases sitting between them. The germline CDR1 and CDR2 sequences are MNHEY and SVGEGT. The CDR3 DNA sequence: TGTGCCAGCAGTCGCGCCGGGGAGCTGTTTTTT. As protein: CASSRAGELFF.

CDR3 in amino acids: CAWTSGTSETQYF. CDR3 sequence (DNA): TGTGCCTGGACTAGCGGGACGTCGGAGACCCAGTACTTC. V gene TRBV30 combines with J gene TRBJ2-5; 9 bases fit TRBD2. This CDR3 region has 13 residues. J lost 5 bases, V lost 4 bases, and 5 bases had no gene match. Germline V CDR1 and CDR2: GTSNPN, SVGIG (reference sequence).

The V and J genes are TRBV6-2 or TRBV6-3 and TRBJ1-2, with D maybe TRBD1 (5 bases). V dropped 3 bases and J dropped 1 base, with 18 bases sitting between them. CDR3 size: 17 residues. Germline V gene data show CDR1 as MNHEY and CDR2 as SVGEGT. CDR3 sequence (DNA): TGTGCCAGCAGTTATCACGGTATGGCAGGGATTAACTATGGCTACACCTTC. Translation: CASSYHGMAGINYGYTF.

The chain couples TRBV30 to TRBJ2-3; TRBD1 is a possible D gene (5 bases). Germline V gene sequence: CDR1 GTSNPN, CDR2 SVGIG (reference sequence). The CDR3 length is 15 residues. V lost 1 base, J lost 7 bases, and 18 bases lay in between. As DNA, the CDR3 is TGTGCCTGGAGTGCCCCTGGGCAGGGCTTTAATACGCAGTATTTT. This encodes CAWSAPGQGFNTQYF.

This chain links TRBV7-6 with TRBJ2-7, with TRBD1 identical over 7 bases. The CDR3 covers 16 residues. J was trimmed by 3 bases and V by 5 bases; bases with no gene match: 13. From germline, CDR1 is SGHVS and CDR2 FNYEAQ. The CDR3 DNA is TGTGCCAGCAGCCCCCAGACAGGGCAGGGGTTCTACGAGCAGTACTTC. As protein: CASSPQTGQGFYEQYF.

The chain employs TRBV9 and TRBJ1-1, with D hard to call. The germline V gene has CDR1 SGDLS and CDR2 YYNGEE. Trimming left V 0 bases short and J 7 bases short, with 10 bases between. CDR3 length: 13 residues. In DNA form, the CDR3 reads TGTGCCAGCAGCGTAGTCGGTCCCCATGAAGCTTTCTTT. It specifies CASSVVGPHEAFF.

The CDR3 sequence is CASSQGSGTSDEQYF. DNA of the CDR3: TGTGCCAGCAGCCAAGGGTCCGGGACTAGCGACGAGCAGTACTTC. The chain carries TRBV3-1 (or the pseudogene TRBV3-2) and TRBJ2-7, with TRBD2 matching over 10 bases. Germline V gene lookup returns CDR1 LGHDT and CDR2 YNNKEL (reference sequence). The trim removed 1 base at V and 5 bases at J, leaving 5 bases unmatched. The CDR3 spans 15 residues.

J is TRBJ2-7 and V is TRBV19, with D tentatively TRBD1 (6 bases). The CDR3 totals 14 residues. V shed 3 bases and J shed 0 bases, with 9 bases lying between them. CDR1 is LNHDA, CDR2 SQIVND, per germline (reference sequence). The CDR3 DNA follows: TGTGCCAGTAGTATGAGGGGGAGCTCCTACGAGCAGTACTTC. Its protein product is CASSMRGSSYEQYF.

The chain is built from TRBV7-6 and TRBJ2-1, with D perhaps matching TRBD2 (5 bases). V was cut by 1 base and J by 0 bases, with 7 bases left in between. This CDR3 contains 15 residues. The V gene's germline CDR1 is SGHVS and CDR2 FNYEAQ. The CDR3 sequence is CASSLVEGSYNEQFF. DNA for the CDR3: TGTGCCAGCAGCTTAGTCGAGGGCTCCTACAATGAGCAGTTCTTC.

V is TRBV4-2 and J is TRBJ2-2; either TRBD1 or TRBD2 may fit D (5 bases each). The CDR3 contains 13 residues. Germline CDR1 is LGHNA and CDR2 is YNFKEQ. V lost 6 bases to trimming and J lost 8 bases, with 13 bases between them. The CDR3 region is CASRPPGAGELFF. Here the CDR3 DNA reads TGTGCCAGCAGGCCACCCGGGGCGGGGGAGCTGTTTTTT.

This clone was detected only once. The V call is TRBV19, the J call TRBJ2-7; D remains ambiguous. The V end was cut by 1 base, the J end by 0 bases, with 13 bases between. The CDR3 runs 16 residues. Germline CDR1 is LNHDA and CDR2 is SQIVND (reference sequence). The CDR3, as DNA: TGTGCCAGTAGTATAGGAGTGGCGTCGACCTCCTACGAGCAGTACTTC. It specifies CASSIGVASTSYEQYF.

CDR3 bases: TGTGCCAGCAGCCCAAGATTGGCCTACGAGCAGTACTTC. It translates to CASSPRLAYEQYF. The chain is built from TRBV7-9 and TRBJ2-7; no definite D call. Per the germline V gene, CDR1 is SEHNR and CDR2 is FQNEAQ (reference sequence). The CDR3 sequence is 13 residues long. The V end lost 5 bases, the J end lost 2 bases, and 10 bases lay between the germline ends.

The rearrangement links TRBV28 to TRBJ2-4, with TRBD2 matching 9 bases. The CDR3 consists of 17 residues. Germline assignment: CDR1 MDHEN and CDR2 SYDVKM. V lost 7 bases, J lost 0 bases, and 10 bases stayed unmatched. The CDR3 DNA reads TGTGCCAGCAAAACCCTCCGACTAGCGGTAGCCAAAAACATTCAGTACTTC. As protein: CASKTLRLAVAKNIQYF. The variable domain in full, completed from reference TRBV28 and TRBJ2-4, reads DVKVTQSSRYLVKRTGEKVFLECVQDMDHENMFWYRQDPGLGLRLIYFSYDVKMKEKGDIPEGYSVSREKKERFSLILESASTNQTSMYLCASKTLRLAVAKNIQYFGAGTRLSVL.

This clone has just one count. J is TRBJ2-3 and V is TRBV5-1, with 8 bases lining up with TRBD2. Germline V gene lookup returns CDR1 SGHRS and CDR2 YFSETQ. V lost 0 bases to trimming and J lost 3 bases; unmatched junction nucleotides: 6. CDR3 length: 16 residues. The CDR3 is CASSLGAGVGTDTQYF. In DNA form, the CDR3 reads TGCGCCAGCAGCTTGGGAGCGGGAGTTGGAACAGATACGCAGTATTTT.

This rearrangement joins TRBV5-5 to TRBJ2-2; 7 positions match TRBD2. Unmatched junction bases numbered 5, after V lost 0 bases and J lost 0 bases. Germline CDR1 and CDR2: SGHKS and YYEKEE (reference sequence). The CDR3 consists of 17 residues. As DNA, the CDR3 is TGTGCCAGCAGCTTGGCAGGGACTAACGCGAACACCGGGGAGCTGTTTTTT. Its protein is CASSLAGTNANTGELFF.

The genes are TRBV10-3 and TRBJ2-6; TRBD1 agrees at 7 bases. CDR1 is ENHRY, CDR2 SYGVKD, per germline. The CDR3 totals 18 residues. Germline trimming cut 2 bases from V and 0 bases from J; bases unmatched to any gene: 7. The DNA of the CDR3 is TGTGCCATCAGTGAGGAGGGACAGCGCGGCTCTGGGGCCAACGTCCTGACTTTC. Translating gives CAISEEGQRGSGANVLTF.

The DNA for the CDR3 is TGCAGTGCTAGTAGTCTAGCGGGGGCTAGGGAGCAGTACTTC. It translates to CSASSLAGAREQYF. This sequence joins TRBV20-1 and TRBJ2-7, with 10 bases aligning to TRBD2. The germline V gene has CDR1 DFQATT and CDR2 SNEGSKA (reference sequence). The CDR3 is 14 amino acids. With V trimmed by 3 bases and J by 7 bases, 9 bases remained unmatched.

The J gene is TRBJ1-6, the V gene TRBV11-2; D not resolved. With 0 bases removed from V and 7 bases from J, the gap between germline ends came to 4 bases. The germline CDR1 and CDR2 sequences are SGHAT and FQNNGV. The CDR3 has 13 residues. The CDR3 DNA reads TGTGCCAGCAGCTTAGATGGGAATTCACCCCTCCACTTT. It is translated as CASSLDGNSPLHF.

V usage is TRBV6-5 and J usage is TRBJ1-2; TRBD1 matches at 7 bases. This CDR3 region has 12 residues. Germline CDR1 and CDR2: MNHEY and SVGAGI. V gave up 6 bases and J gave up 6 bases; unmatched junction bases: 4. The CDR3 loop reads CASRGDSHGYTF. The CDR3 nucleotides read TGTGCCAGCAGGGGGGACAGTCATGGCTACACCTTC.

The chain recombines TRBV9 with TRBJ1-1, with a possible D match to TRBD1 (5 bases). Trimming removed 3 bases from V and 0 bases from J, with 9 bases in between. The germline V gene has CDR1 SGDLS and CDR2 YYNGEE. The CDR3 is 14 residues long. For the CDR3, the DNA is TGTGCCAGCAGCGCCGACAGTTTGAACACTGAAGCTTTCTTT. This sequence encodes CASSADSLNTEAFF. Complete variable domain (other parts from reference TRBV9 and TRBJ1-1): DSGVTQTPKHLITATGQRVTLRCSPRSGDLSVYWYQQSLDQGLQFLIQYYNGEERAKGNILERFSAQQFPDLHSELNLSSLELGDSALYFCASSADSLNTEAFFGQGTRLTVV.